This T cell receptor (beta chain) was profiled in a study of technical replicates of blood from a few donors. This CDR3 has 12 residues. The repertoire was sequenced with immunoSEQ multiplex PCR; TCRdb's copy has only in-frame clones and lacks some. The sample shows 67,000 or so clones, over 95% of them seen only once. The sample consisted of T cells isolated from PBMCs. The rearrangement joins TRBV1 to TRBJ1-5; the tabulated D call, TRBD1, remains unverified against the DNA. TRBV1 is classified as a pseudogene. The receptor was derived from a human donor in good health. The CDR3, as DNA: TGCACCATTAAGGGGGTTCAACAGCCCCAGCATTTT. Protein: CTIKGVQQPQHF.